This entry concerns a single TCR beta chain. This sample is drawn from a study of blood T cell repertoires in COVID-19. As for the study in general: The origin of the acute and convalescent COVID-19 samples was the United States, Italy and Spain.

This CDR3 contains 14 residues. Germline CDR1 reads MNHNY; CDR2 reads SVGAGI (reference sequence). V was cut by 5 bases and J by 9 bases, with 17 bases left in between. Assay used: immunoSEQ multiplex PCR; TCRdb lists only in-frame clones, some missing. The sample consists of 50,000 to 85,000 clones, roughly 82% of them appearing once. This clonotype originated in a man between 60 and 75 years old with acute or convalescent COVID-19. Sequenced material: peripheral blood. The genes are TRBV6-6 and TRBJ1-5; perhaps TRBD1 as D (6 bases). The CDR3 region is CASSPGGTLGPQHF. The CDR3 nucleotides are TGTGCCAGCAGTCCCGGGGGGACACTCGGGCCCCAGCATTTT.